This entry features one TCR beta chain sequence. Germline V lookup: CDR1 ENHRY, CDR2 SYGVKD. V lost 0 bases, J lost 5 bases, and 13 bases lay in between. The CDR3 extends over 15 amino acids. The entry originates in a study of T cell changes during pregnancy in multiple sclerosis. Data came from immunoSEQ multiplex PCR; TCRdb stores just in-frame clones and leaves some out. The sample records about 69,000 clones, around 90% being singletons. The specimen comprised peripheral blood, sampled in the third trimester of pregnancy. This TCR came from a female donor with multiple sclerosis, enrolled in a pregnancy study. The chain uses TRBV10-3 and TRBJ1-1, with D possibly matching TRBD1 (6 bases). CDR3 protein: CAISESTPRGTEAFF. CDR3 DNA: TGTGCCATCAGTGAGTCGACTCCCAGGGGTACTGAAGCTTTCTTT.